This T cell receptor (beta chain) was recorded in a study of blood T cell repertoires in COVID-19. This clone was counted a few times. Only in-frame clones appear in the TCRdb table, and some are missing; sequencing was by immunoSEQ multiplex PCR. The sample lists about 210,000 clones, 85% to 90% occurring once. The CDR3 has 18 amino acids. Germline values: CDR1 MGHRA, CDR2 YSYEKL. V lost 0 bases to trimming and J lost 0 bases, with 14 bases between them. The sequence derives from a man aged 30 to 45 who had recovered from COVID-19. V usage is TRBV4-1 and J usage is TRBJ2-2; D is possibly TRBD2 (6 bases). Sequenced sample: PBMCs or T cells enriched from blood (not recorded which). DNA of the CDR3: TGCGCCAGCAGCCAAGAGGGCCCGGGCGGGGCGAACACCGGGGAGCTGTTTTTT. It specifies CASSQEGPGGANTGELFF.